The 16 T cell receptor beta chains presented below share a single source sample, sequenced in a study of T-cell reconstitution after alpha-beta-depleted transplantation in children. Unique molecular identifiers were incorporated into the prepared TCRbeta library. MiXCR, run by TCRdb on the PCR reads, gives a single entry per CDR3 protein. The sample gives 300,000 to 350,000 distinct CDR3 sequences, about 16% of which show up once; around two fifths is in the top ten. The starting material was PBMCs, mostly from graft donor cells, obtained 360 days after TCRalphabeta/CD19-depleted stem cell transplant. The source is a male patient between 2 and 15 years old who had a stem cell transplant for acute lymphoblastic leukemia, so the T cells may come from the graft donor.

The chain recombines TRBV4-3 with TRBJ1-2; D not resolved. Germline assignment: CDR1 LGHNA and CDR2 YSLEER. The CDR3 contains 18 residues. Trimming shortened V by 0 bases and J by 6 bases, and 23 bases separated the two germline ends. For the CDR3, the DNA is TGCGCCAGCAGCCAAGATCCCGGTATTATCGGGAGATCGGATGGCTACACCTTC. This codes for CASSQDPGIIGRSDGYTF.

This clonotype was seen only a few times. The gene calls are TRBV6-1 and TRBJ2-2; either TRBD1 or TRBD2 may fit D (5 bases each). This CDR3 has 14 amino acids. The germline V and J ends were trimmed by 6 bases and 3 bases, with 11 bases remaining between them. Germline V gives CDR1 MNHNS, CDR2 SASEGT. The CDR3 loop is CASSLGEHTGELFF. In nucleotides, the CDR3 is TGTGCCAGCAGCCTAGGGGAGCACACCGGGGAGCTGTTTTTT.

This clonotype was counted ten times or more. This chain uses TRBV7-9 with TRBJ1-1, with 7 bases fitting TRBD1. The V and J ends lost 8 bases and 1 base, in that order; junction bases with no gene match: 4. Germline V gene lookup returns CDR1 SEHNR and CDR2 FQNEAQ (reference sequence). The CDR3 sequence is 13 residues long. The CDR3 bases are TGTGCCAGCTGCGACAGGGCGAACACTGAAGCTTTCTTT. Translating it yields CASCDRANTEAFF.

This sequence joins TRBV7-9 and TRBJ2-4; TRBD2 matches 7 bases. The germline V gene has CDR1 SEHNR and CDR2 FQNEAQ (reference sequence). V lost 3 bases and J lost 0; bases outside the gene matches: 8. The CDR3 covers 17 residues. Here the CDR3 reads CASSFGWVAGAKNIQYF. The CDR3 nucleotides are TGTGCCAGCAGCTTTGGCTGGGTAGCGGGAGCCAAAAACATTCAGTACTTC.

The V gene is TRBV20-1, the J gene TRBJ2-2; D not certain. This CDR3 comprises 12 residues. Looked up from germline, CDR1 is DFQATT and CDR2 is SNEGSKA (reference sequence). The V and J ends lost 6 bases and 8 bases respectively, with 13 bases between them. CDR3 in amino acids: CSARTLVGELFF. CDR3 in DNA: TGCAGTGCCAGGACCTTAGTTGGGGAGCTGTTTTTT.

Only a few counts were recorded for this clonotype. CDR3 in DNA: TGCAGCGTTCCTAGTCGGTGGAGAGATCGGAACACTGAAGCTTTCTTT. It yields the protein CSVPSRWRDRNTEAFF. The chain recombines TRBV29-1 with TRBJ1-1, with D uncertain. The germline V gene encodes CDR1 SQVTM and CDR2 ANQGSEA. The CDR3 runs to 16 residues. V lost 5 bases and J lost 1, with 20 bases in between.

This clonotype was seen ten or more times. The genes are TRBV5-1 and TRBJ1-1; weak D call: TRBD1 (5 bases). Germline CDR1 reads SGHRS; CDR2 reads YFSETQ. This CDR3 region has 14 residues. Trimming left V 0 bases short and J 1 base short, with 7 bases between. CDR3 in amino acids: CASSLVTGNTEAFF. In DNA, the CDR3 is TGCGCCAGCAGCTTGGTTACAGGGAACACTGAAGCTTTCTTT.

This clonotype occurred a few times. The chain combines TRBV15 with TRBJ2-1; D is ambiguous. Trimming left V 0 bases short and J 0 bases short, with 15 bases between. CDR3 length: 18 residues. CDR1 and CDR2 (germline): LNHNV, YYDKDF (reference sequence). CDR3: CATSRDPTTQSSYNEQFF. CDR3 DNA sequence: TGTGCCACCAGCAGAGATCCAACGACACAAAGCTCCTACAATGAGCAGTTCTTC.

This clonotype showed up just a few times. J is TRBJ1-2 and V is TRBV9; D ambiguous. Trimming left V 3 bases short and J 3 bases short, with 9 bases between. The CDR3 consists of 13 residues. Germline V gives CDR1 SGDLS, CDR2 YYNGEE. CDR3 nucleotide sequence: TGTGCCAGCAGCGAAGGTTACCACTATGGCTACACCTTC. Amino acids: CASSEGYHYGYTF.

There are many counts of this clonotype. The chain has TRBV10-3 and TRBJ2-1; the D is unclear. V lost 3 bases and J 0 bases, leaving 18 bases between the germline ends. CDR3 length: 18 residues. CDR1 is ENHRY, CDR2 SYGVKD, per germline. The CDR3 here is CAISDHGRVGSSYNEQFF. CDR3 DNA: TGTGCCATCAGTGACCACGGACGAGTCGGAAGCTCCTACAATGAGCAGTTCTTC.

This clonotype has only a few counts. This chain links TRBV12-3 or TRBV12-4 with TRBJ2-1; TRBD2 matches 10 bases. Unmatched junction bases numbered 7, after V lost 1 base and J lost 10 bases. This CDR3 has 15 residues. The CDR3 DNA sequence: TGTGCCAGCAGTTTAGGATCAGCGGGAGGGCGGGAGCAGTTCTTC. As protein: CASSLGSAGGREQFF.

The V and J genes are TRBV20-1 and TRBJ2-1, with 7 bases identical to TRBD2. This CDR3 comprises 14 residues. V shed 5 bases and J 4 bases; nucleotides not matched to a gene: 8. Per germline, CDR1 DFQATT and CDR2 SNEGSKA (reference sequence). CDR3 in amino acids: CSAFVPSGYNEQFF. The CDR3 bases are TGCAGTGCTTTCGTGCCTAGCGGATACAATGAGCAGTTCTTC.

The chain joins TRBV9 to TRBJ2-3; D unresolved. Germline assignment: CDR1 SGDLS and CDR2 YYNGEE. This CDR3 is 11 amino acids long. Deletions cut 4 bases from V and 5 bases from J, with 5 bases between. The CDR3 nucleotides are TGTGCCAGCAGCAAAGAAGATACGCAGTATTTT. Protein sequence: CASSKEDTQYF.

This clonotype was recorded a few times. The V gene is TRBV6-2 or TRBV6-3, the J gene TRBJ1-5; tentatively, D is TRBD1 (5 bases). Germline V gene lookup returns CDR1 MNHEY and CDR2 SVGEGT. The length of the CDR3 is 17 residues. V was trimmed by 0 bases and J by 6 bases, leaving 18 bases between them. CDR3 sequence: CASSYSTPGLARQPQHF. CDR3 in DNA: TGTGCCAGCAGTTACTCGACCCCGGGGCTGGCTCGTCAGCCCCAGCATTTT.

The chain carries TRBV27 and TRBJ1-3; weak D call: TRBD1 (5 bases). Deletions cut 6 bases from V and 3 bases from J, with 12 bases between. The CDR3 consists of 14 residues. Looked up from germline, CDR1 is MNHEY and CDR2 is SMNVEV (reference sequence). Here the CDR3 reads CASSRMGGGNTIYF. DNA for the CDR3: TGTGCCAGCAGCAGAATGGGGGGTGGAAACACCATATATTTT.

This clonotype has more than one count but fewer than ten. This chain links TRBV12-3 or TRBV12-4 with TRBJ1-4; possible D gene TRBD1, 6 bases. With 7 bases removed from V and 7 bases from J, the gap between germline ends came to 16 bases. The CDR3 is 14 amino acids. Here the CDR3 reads CASTLGGGPEKLFF. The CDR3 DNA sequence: TGTGCCAGCACCCTGGGGGGGGGGCCTGAAAAACTGTTTTTT.